The clone carrying this T cell receptor beta chain is a singleton in its sample. Its antigen is unidentified. Germline V gene sequence: CDR1 MGHRA, CDR2 YSYEKL. Trimming cost V 5 bases and J 5 bases, with 16 bases left between them. CDR3 size: 16 residues. Sequencing used immunoSEQ multiplex PCR; TCRdb keeps in-frame clones, though not all of them. The sample includes 950,000 to 1,200,000 clones, about 72% of them seen just once. This record belongs to a study of shared clonotypes between healthy human individuals. Study-wide results and caveats: A handful of donors held 4.5% to 5% of naive CD4 clonotypes in common.

J is TRBJ2-6 and V is TRBV4-1; D unclear. This TCR was sampled from a man younger than 35 in good health. Some clones in this sample may be carry-over from other donors' samples. Sequences were obtained from memory CD4+ T cells from PBMCs. Subset reported: CD45RA-negative fraction. The CDR3 DNA follows: TGCGCCAGCAGCAGGGAACCACAAAGTCGGGCCAACGTCCTGACTTTC. Its protein product is CASSREPQSRANVLTF.